Listed below are T cell receptor beta chains from one sample, sequenced in a study of control samples from healthy donors and cancer patients. Repertoires were generated with immunoSEQ multiplex PCR, while TCRdb's copy carries only in-frame clones and drops some. The table shows roughly 92,000 clones, with around 87% occurring only once. The sequencing sample was made of blood. These receptors came from a woman in her 50s in good health. Each CDR3 is given with its conserved first and last residue. Fields, in order: D gene, V gene, J gene, clone size, CDR3 protein, CDR3 DNA. D genes are given only for firm matches. Clone size appears in some rows only: once, few, many, or a class for an expanded clone.

.,TRBV24-1,TRBJ1-5,.,CATSDSREGNQPQHF,TGTGCCACCAGTGATTCCAGGGAGGGCAATCAGCCCCAGCATTTT
.,TRBV2,TRBJ2-7,few,CASSLFTYEQYF,TGTGCCAGCAGTTTATTCACCTACGAGCAGTACTTC
TRBD1,TRBV6-1,TRBJ2-7,.,CASSDGGTGNEQYF,TGTGCCAGCAGTGATGGAGGGACAGGGAACGAGCAGTACTTC
TRBD1,TRBV6-5,TRBJ2-7,.,CASRLGQGGYEQYF,TGTGCCAGCAGACTGGGACAGGGCGGCTACGAGCAGTACTTC
.,TRBV29-1,TRBJ1-2,.,CSVDLGPGSNYGYTF,TGCAGCGTTGATCTTGGGCCGGGATCTAACTATGGCTACACCTTC
TRBD1,TRBV6-2/TRBV6-3,TRBJ2-7,few,CASSWTGFTYEQYF,TGTGCCAGCAGCTGGACAGGGTTTACCTACGAGCAGTACTTC
.,TRBV21-1,TRBJ2-6,.,CASGTFSGANVLTF,TGTGCCAGCGGCACTTTCTCTGGGGCCAACGTCCTGACTTTC
.,TRBV3-1/TRBV3-2,TRBJ1-1,.,CASSQAHLNTEAFF,TGTGCCAGCAGCCAAGCCCACCTGAACACTGAAGCTTTCTTT
.,TRBV5-1,TRBJ1-3,.,CASSLAAGSPSGNTIYF,TGCGCCAGCAGCTTGGCCGCAGGAAGCCCCTCTGGAAACACCATATATTTT
.,TRBV18,TRBJ2-5,.,CASSPGASQETQYF,TGTGCCAGCTCCCCGGGGGCCTCCCAAGAGACCCAGTACTTC
TRBD1,TRBV5-1,TRBJ2-1,.,CASKPGGFSYNEQFF,TGCGCCAGCAAACCAGGGGGCTTCTCCTACAATGAGCAGTTCTTC
.,TRBV18,TRBJ1-1,.,CASSLQGQHTEAFF,TGTGCCAGCTCATTACAAGGTCAACACACTGAAGCTTTCTTT
TRBD2,TRBV7-9,TRBJ2-7,.,CASSFPSGRAGEQYF,TGTGCCAGCAGCTTTCCTAGCGGGAGGGCCGGAGAGCAGTACTTC
.,TRBV9,TRBJ2-2,.,CASSVGGKNTGELFF,TGTGCCAGCAGCGTTGGGGGGAAGAACACCGGGGAGCTGTTTTTT
TRBD2,TRBV2,TRBJ2-5,.,CASTPRGGLLETQYF,TGTGCCAGCACCCCTCGGGGGGGGCTATTAGAGACCCAGTACTTC
.,TRBV11-2,TRBJ1-5,few,CASSRGWNQPQHF,TGTGCCAGCAGTAGGGGGTGGAATCAGCCCCAGCATTTT
TRBD1,TRBV19,TRBJ1-5,once,CASSQTGGNQPQHF,TGTGCCAGTAGTCAGACAGGGGGAAATCAGCCCCAGCATTTT